This T cell receptor beta chain was recovered during a study of cytotoxic CD8 clonotypes in ibrutinib-treated CLL. The assay was immunoSEQ multiplex PCR, and TCRdb's table has in-frame clones only and misses some. This sample has approximately 120,000 clones, with roughly 80% found just once. The germline CDR1 and CDR2 sequences are SQVTM and ANQGSEA. V gave up 8 bases and J gave up 7 bases; unmatched junction bases: 8. The CDR3 covers 12 residues. The TCR comes from a human donor with chronic lymphocytic leukemia. This chain joins TRBV29-1 and TRBJ2-1, with 7 bases aligning to TRBD1. The sample consisted of PBMCs, taken after 24 months of ibrutinib treatment. The CDR3 region is CSSSLTGNEQFF. The CDR3 DNA is TGCAGCTCATCACTGACAGGGAATGAGCAGTTCTTC.